A selection of T cell receptor beta chains follows, all from one sample in a study of CD8 T cells in Susac syndrome. TCRdb ran MiXCR on the immunoSEQ multiplex PCR reads and lists one entry per CDR3 protein. This sample carries approximately 100,000 distinct CDR3 sequences, roughly 94% of them seen once, and the ten largest clones take roughly 0.43%. The sequencing sample was made of CD8+ T cells from PBMCs. Receptors originate from a human donor with Susac syndrome. The CDR3 runs from the conserved cysteine through the conserved F or W. The order of the fields is D gene, J gene, V gene, clone size, CDR3 DNA, CDR3 protein. D genes are given only for firm matches. Rows may omit the clone size; those that give it use once, few, many or a size class.

TRBD1 | TRBJ2-5 | TRBV6-6 | once | TGTGCCAGCAGCGCCGACAGGGGGCAAGAGACCCAGTACTTC | CASSADRGQETQYF
. | TRBJ2-7 | TRBV7-9 | . | TGTGCCAGCAGCTTAGCTGACCTCTACGAGCAGTACTTC | CASSLADLYEQYF
. | TRBJ1-6 | TRBV6-1 | . | TGTGCCAGCAGTGAATCACAGGGACATAATTCACCCCTCCACTTT | CASSESQGHNSPLHF
TRBD2 | TRBJ2-1 | TRBV7-9 | . | TGTGCCAGCAGCTCAGCGGGGATCAATGAGCAGTTCTTC | CASSSAGINEQFF
TRBD2 | TRBJ2-1 | TRBV7-2 | . | TGTGCCAGCAGCCCGGCGGGGGGTACCTACAATGAGCAGTTCTTC | CASSPAGGTYNEQFF
. | TRBJ1-1 | TRBV5-6 | . | TGTGCCAGCACCCTGGACGACACTGAAGCTTTCTTT | CASTLDDTEAFF
TRBD1 | TRBJ2-1 | TRBV19 | . | TGTGCCAGTAGTACGGAAGGGGGCAGTGAGCAGTTCTTC | CASSTEGGSEQFF
. | TRBJ1-1 | TRBV2 | . | TGTGCCAGCACCGAAGGTTTTAACACTGAAGCTTTCTTT | CASTEGFNTEAFF
. | TRBJ1-4 | TRBV4-3 | once | TGCGCCAGCAGCCAAGATAGGTATAATGAAAAACTGTTTTTT | CASSQDRYNEKLFF
. | TRBJ2-7 | TRBV6-5 | once | TGTGCCAGCAGTTCCACCACCTACGAGCAGTACTTC | CASSSTTYEQYF
TRBD1 | TRBJ1-3 | TRBV9 | . | TGTGCCAGCACTCGAGGAGACAGGGTTGGAAACACCATATATTTT | CASTRGDRVGNTIYF
. | TRBJ2-7 | TRBV14 | . | TGTGCCAGCAGCCAAGATGCCCAAGCCTACGAGCAGTACTTC | CASSQDAQAYEQYF
TRBD1 | TRBJ2-1 | TRBV19 | once | TGTGCCAGTAGCGACGACAGGGCTGAGGAGCAGTTCTTC | CASSDDRAEEQFF
. | TRBJ2-2 | TRBV5-1 | . | TGCGCCAGCAGCTTGGAGGCGGACCCCGGGGAGCTGTTTTTT | CASSLEADPGELFF
. | TRBJ1-5 | TRBV6-6 | once | TGTGCCAGCAGTTTTGGTATGAGGGTCAATCAGCCCCAGCATTTT | CASSFGMRVNQPQHF
. | TRBJ2-6 | TRBV10-3 | . | TGTGCCATCAGTGATCTTGGGAGCTCTGGGGCCAACGTCCTGACTTTC | CAISDLGSSGANVLTF
. | TRBJ1-6 | TRBV7-9 | . | TGTGCCAGCCTGCCCCATGATACAAATAATTCACCCCTCCACTTT | CASLPHDTNNSPLHF
. | TRBJ2-5 | TRBV5-1 | . | TGCGCCAGCGTCGAAATTAATCAAGAGACCCAGTACTTC | CASVEINQETQYF
TRBD2 | TRBJ2-3 | TRBV9 | . | TGTGCCAGCAGCGCGCGAGCGGGGGGTCAAGATACGCAGTATTTT | CASSARAGGQDTQYF
. | TRBJ1-6 | TRBV5-4 | . | TGTGCCAGCAGCTTGACAGGTAGCCTACCCCTCCACTTT | CASSLTGSLPLHF
. | TRBJ2-7 | TRBV20-1 | . | TGCAGTGCTAGAGATCGGGGCGCCAGTGCCTACGAGCAGTACTTC | CSARDRGASAYEQYF
TRBD2 | TRBJ2-7 | TRBV4-1 | . | TGCGCCAGCAGCCCGGGACTAGCAGAGTACGAGCAGTACTTC | CASSPGLAEYEQYF
. | TRBJ2-7 | TRBV14 | . | TGTGCCAGCAGCCATCCACAGGGTGCCCTTTACGAGCAGTACTTC | CASSHPQGALYEQYF
TRBD1 | TRBJ1-5 | TRBV4-2 | . | TGTGCCAGCAGCCTCACCGGGACAGGGGCCCTCAATCAGCCCCAGCATTTT | CASSLTGTGALNQPQHF
. | TRBJ2-7 | TRBV6-2/TRBV6-3 | . | TGTGCCAGCAGTGCCGCCTACGAGCAGTACTTC | CASSAAYEQYF
TRBD2 | TRBJ2-7 | TRBV13 | . | TGTGCCAGCAGCCGAAGTGGGGAGGGAACCTACGAGCAGTACTTC | CASSRSGEGTYEQYF
. | TRBJ2-5 | TRBV6-5 | . | TGTGCCAGCAGTTACTCGACGGCACAAGAGACCCAGTACTTC | CASSYSTAQETQYF
TRBD2 | TRBJ2-3 | TRBV15 | . | TGTGCCACCTCCTATGGCGGGGGTCCAGATACGCAGTATTTT | CATSYGGGPDTQYF
TRBD1 | TRBJ1-1 | TRBV6-6 | . | TGTGCCAGCAGTTACCCGGCCGACAGGGTGGTCACTGAAGCTTTCTTT | CASSYPADRVVTEAFF
TRBD2 | TRBJ2-1 | TRBV5-1 | . | TGCGCCAGCAGCTTGCCCGTGGGGGTACTAGCGGAGAACAATGAGCAGTTCTTC | CASSLPVGVLAENNEQFF
TRBD1 | TRBJ1-1 | TRBV6-6 | once | TGTGCCAGCAGTGGGACAGGGATGAACACTGAAGCTTTCTTT | CASSGTGMNTEAFF